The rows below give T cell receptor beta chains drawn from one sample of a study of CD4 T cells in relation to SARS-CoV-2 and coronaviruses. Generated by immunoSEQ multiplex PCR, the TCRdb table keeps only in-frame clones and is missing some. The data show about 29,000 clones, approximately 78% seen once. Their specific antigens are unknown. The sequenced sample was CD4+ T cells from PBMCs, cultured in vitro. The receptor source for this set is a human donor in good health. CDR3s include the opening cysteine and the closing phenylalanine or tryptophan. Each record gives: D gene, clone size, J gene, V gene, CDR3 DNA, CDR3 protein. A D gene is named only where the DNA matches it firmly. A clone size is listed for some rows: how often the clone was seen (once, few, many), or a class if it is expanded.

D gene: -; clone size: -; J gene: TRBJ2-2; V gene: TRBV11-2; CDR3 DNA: TGTGCCAGCAGCTTAGACACTAACACCGGGGAGCTGTTTTTT; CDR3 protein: CASSLDTNTGELFF
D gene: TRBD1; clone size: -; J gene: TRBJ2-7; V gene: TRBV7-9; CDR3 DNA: TGTGCCAGCAGCCCGGGACAGGGACGGGGCGAGCAGTACTTC; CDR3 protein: CASSPGQGRGEQYF
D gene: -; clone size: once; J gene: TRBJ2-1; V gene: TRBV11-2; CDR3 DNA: TGTGCCAGCAGCTTGGGCGCGGGTAAGCAGTTCTTC; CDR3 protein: CASSLGAGKQFF
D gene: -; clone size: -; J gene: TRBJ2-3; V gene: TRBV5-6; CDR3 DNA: TGTGCCAGCAGCTACGTCGGGAAAAGGACAGATACGCAGTATTTT; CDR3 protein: CASSYVGKRTDTQYF
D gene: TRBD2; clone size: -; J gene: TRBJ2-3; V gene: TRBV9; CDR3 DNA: TGTGCCAGCGCAAGCTCCGGACTAGCGAGCACAGATACGCAGTATTTT; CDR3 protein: CASASSGLASTDTQYF
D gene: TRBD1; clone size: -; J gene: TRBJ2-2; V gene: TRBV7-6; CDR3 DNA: TGTGCCAGCAGCTTAGCGGGTAGGGGGCGCACCGGGGAGCTGTTTTTT; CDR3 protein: CASSLAGRGRTGELFF
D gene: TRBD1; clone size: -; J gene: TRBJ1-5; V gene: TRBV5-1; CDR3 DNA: TGCGCCAGCAGCCAAGGGGGCGATCAGCCCCAGCATTTT; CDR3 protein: CASSQGGDQPQHF
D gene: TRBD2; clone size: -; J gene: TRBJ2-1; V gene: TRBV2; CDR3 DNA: TGTGCCAGCAGTGGGGATCGGCTAGCGGGAGGACACAATGAGCAGTTCTTC; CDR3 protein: CASSGDRLAGGHNEQFF
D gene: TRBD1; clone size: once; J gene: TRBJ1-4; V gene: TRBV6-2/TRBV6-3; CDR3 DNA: TGTGCCAGCAGTCTGGGACAGGGGAGTGAAAAACTGTTTTTT; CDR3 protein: CASSLGQGSEKLFF
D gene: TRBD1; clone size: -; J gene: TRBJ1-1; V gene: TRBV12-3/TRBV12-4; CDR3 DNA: TGTGCCAGCAGTCTTCCGACAGGGGGCAGAACTTTCTTT; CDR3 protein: CASSLPTGGRTFF
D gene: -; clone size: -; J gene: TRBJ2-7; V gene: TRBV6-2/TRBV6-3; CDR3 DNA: TGTGCCAGCAGTTACTTGGAGGGCCACCAGTACTTC; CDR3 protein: CASSYLEGHQYF